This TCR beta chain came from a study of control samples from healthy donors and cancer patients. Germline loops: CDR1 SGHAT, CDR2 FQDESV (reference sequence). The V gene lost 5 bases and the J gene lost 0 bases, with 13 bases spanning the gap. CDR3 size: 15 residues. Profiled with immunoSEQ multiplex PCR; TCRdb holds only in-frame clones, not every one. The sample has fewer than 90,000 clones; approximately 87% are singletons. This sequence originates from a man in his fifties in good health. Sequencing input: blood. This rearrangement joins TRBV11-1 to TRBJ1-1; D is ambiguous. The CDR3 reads CASSRQAGLNTEAFF. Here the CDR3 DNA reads TGTGCCAGCAGCCGTCAGGCCGGACTGAACACTGAAGCTTTCTTT. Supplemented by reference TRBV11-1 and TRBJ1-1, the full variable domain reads EAEVAQSPRYKITEKSQAVAFWCDPISGHATLYWYRQILGQGPELLVQFQDESVVDDSQLPKDRFSAERLKGVDSTLKIQPAELGDSAMYLCASSRQAGLNTEAFFGQGTRLTVV.